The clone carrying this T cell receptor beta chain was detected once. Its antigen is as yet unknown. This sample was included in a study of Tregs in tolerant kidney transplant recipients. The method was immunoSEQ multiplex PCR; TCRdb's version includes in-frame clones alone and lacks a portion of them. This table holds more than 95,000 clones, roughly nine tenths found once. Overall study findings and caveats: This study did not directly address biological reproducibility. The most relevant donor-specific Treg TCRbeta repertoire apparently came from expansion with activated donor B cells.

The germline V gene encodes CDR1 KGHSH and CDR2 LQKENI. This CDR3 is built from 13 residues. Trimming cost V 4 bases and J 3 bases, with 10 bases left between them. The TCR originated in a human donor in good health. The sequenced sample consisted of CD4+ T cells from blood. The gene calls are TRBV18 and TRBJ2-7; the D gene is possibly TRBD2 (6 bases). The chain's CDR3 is CASSRGEGYEQYF. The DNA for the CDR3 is TGTGCCAGCTCACGCGGGGAAGGCTACGAGCAGTACTTC.